This T cell receptor (beta chain) appears in the sequencing data of a study of T cells expressing NK-cell markers. In generating TCR beta cDNA, 5'RACE template switching with UMIs was used. TCRdb reworked the 5' RACE reads into one entry per CDR3 protein, no DNA. Here the sample table reports 300,000 to 450,000 distinct CDR3 sequences. Germline CDR1 is SGHVS and CDR2 is FQNEAQ. The CDR3 is 15 amino acids. The chain carries TRBV7-8 and TRBJ2-7; without DNA, the TCRdb call of TRBD1 cannot be checked. Input material: blood T cells: a sorted CD56 or NKG2C T cell subset, CD4+ or CD8+ T cells, or bulk PBMC T cells (not recorded which). This clonotype originated in a man aged 18 to 69 in good health. CDR3 amino acids: CASSLFPANSYEQYF.